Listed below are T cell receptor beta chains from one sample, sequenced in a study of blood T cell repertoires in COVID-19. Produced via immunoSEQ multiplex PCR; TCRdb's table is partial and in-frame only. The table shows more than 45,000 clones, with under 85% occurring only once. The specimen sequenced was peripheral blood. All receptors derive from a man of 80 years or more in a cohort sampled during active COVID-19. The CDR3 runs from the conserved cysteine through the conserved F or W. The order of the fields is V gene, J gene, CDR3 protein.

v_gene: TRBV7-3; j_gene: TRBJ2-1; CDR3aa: CASSFSGASYNEQFF
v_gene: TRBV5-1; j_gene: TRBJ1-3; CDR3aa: CASSLTGASGNTIYF
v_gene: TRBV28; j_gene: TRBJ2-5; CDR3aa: CASSPIRTGSRETQYF
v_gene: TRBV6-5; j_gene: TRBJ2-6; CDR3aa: CASTTGASGANVLTF
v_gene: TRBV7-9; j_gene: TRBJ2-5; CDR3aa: CASSSWREERETQYF
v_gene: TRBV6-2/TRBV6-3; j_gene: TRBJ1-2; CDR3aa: CASSEIYGYTF
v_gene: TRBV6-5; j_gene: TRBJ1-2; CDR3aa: CASSYQGQGGGYTF
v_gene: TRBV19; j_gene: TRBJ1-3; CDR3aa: CASSIDFGLIDSGNTIYF
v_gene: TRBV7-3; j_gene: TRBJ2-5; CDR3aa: CASSLSPTTAQETQYF
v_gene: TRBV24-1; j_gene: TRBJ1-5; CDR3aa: CATSSGGPQPQHF
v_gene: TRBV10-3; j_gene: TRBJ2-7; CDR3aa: CAINRGGAYEQYF
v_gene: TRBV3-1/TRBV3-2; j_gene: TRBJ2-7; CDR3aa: CASTAGYEQYF
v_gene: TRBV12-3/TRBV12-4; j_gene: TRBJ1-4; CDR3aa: CASSFPGEKLFF
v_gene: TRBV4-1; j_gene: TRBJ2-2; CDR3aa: CASRLSGSGNTGELFF
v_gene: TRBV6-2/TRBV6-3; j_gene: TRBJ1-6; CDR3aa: CASSFGTAEIFSLHF
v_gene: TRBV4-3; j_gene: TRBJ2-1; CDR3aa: CASSHGLAGGNEQFF
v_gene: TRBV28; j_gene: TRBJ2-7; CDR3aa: CASSSSKGTRYYEQYF
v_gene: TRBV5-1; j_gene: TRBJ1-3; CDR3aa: CASSQTGVSGNTIYF
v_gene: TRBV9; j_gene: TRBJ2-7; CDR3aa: CASSVEGREQYF
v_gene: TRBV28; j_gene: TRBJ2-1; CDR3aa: CASSLQGFGEQFF
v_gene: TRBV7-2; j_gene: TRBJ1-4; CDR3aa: CASSSQGSDEKLFF
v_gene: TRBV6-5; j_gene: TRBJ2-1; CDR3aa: CASSYSFSGNEQFF
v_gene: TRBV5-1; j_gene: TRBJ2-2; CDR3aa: CTSSSRGVQGTGELFF
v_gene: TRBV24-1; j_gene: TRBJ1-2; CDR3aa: CATSGWGKGARSDTF
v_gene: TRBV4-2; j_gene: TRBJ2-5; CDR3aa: CASSQEGNFGGRRETQYF
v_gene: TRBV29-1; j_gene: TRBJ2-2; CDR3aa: CSVGAGLGNTGELFF
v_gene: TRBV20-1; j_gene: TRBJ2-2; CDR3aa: CSASPNGGAGELFF
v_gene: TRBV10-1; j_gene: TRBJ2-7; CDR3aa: CASSERPPGTEARTEQYF
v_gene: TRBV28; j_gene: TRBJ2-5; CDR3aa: CASSLSEALQETQYF
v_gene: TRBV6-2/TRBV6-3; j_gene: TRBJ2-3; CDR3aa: CASSLSGRITDTQYF
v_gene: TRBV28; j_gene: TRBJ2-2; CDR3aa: CASSQGHQGNTGELFF
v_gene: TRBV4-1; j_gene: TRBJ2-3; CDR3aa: CASSGGRDYTDTQYF
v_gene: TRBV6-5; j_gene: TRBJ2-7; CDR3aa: CASSYSGQGFSYEQYF
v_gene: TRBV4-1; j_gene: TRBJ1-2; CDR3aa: CASSLNGGADYGYTF
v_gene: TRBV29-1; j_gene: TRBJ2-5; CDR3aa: CSVDSLAGVEETQYF
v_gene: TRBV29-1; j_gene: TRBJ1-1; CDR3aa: CSVGGDRSNTEAFF
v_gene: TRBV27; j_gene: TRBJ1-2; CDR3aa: CASSLSRGPYGYTF
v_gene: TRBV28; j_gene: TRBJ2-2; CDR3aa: CASSTAGNTGELFF
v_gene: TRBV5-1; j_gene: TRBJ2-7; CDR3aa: CASSLQVGEQYF
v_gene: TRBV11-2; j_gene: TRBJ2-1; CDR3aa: CASSSNRGQGRLLTNEQFF
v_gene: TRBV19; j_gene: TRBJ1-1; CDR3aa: CASRSRGLNTEAFF
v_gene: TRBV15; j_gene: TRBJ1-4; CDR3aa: CATSRESRGRAEKLFF
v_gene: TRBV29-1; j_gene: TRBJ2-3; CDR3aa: CSVEGLADLSTDTQYF
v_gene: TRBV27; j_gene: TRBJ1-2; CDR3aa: CASSPGQGRWGYTF
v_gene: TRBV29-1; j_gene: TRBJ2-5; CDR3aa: CSAPGGQETQYF
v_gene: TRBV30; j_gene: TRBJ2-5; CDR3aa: CAWSVRGRGKQETQYF
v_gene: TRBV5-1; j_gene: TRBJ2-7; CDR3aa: CASSLTQGQERYF
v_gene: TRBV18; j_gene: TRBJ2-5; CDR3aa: CASSPGTAPGETQYF
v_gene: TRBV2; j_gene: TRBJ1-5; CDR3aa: CASSGQGRSNQPQHF
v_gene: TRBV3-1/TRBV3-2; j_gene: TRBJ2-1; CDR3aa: CASSRQPGQVSYNEQFF
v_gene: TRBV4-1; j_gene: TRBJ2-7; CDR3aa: CASSQVGTIYEQYF
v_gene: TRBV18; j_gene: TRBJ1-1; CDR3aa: CASSLKIVGQSNTEAFF
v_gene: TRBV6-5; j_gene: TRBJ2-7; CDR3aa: CASSHRGVPHEQYF
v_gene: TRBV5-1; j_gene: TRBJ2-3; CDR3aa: CASSPTLGGADTQYF
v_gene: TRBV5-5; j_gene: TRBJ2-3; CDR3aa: CASSLPKGQGVLDTQYF
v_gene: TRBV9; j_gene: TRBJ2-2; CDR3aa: CASQTGGTGELFF